The 17 T cell receptor beta chains in this list originate from one sample, sequenced in a study of cytomegalovirus exposure and HLA in healthy donors (dated by TCRdb to the late 2010s). Preparation of the library involved the immunoSEQ multiplex PCR assay. For the multiplex PCR, a mixture combining 60 forward primers for TCR Vbeta segments and 13 reverse primers for TCR Jbeta segments was used. TCRdb took this table from immuneACCESS and kept in-frame rearrangements with V and J called. Such tables lack part of the clones; where checked against another copy, unresolved V genes explain under half of the gap, and the rest is unexplained. For this sample the table gives roughly 180,000 clones, of which almost 80% were detected only once. The ten biggest clones cover 1.3% of the sample. Sequencing was carried out using PBMCs. The receptors originated from a young man in good health and CMV-seronegative.

The CDR3 loop is CASKANYGTGGGQPQHF. CDR3 in DNA: TGTGCCAGTAAAGCAAATTACGGGACAGGGGGCGGTCAGCCCCAGCATTTT. This chain joins TRBV27 and TRBJ1-5; 12 positions agree with TRBD1. The CDR3 is 17 amino acids. J was trimmed by 6 bases and V by 9 bases; bases with no gene match: 15. Germline V CDR1 and CDR2: MNHEY, SMNVEV (reference sequence).

This chain connects TRBV6-1 to TRBJ1-5; D call uncertain. V gave up 2 bases and J gave up 6 bases, with 5 bases separating them. Germline CDR1 reads MNHNS; CDR2 reads SASEGT. This CDR3 has 12 residues. CDR3 sequence (DNA): TGTGCCAGCAGTGAACTTCCTCAGCCCCAGCATTTT. Translating gives CASSELPQPQHF.

The genes are TRBV5-1 and TRBJ2-1; 8 bases map to TRBD2. This CDR3 comprises 15 residues. The germline V gene has CDR1 SGHRS and CDR2 YFSETQ. V gave up 4 bases and J gave up 4 bases; unmatched junction bases: 7. DNA of the CDR3: TGCGCCAGCAGCCCGGAACTAGCGGTATACAATGAGCAGTTCTTC. Translating gives CASSPELAVYNEQFF.

The chain links TRBV7-2 to TRBJ2-7; 7 bases are shared with TRBD1. J lost 6 bases, V lost 3 bases, and 2 bases had no gene match. Germline CDR1 is SGHTA and CDR2 is FQGNSA. There are 12 residues in the CDR3. The CDR3 here is CASSFGQAEQYF. In DNA form, the CDR3 reads TGTGCCAGCAGCTTCGGACAGGCCGAGCAGTACTTC.

The chain carries TRBV5-6 and TRBJ2-5; 10 bases agree with TRBD2. The germline V gene has CDR1 SGHDT and CDR2 YYEEEE. The CDR3 length is 17 residues. V lost 0 bases, J lost 4 bases, and 9 bases stayed unmatched. As DNA, the CDR3 is TGTGCCAGCAGCTTGGGGTTAGCGGGGGGTTTGGGAGAGACCCAGTACTTC. Translated: CASSLGLAGGLGETQYF.

In its sample, this clone was seen once. The CDR3 region has the DNA TGTGCCAGCAGCTTTTACCCGAGCAGCGATGAGCAGTTCTTC. It yields the protein CASSFYPSSDEQFF. V and J are TRBV7-6 and TRBJ2-1; D is uncertain. The V end lost 3 bases, the J end lost 8 bases, and 14 bases lay between the germline ends. Germline CDR1 and CDR2: SGHVS and FNYEAQ. The length of the CDR3 is 14 residues.

V is TRBV11-2 and J is TRBJ2-7; 7 nucleotides match TRBD1. CDR3 length: 15 residues. CDR1 is SGHAT, CDR2 FQNNGV, per germline. J was trimmed by 2 bases and V by 0 bases; bases with no gene match: 4. The CDR3 region is CASSLEQGPAYEQYF. CDR3 DNA sequence: TGTGCCAGCAGCTTAGAACAGGGGCCAGCCTACGAGCAGTACTTC. The full variable domain, completed using reference TRBV11-2 and TRBJ2-7, is EAGVAQSPRYKIIEKRQSVAFWCNPISGHATLYWYQQILGQGPKLLIQFQNNGVVDDSQLPKDRFSAERLKGVDSTLKIQPAKLEDSAVYLCASSLEQGPAYEQYFGPGTRLTVT.

The J gene is TRBJ1-2, the V gene TRBV6-6; D gene uncertain. Per the germline V gene, CDR1 is MNHNY and CDR2 is SVGAGI (reference sequence). V lost 0 bases and J lost 8, with 16 bases in between. This CDR3 region has 15 residues. The CDR3 DNA is TGTGCCAGCAGTTACTCGATGTTGGAGGTGGAGGGCTACACCTTC. Its protein is CASSYSMLEVEGYTF.

This clone has only one observation. The V call is TRBV28, the J call TRBJ2-7, with 7 bases matching TRBD1. With 6 bases clipped from V and 3 bases from J, the junction kept 5 bases outside the gene matches. This CDR3 is 13 amino acids long. Germline V gene lookup returns CDR1 MDHEN and CDR2 SYDVKM. DNA of the CDR3: TGTGCCAGCAGCTCCGGGACAGTCTACGAGCAGTACTTC. Amino acid sequence: CASSSGTVYEQYF.

The DNA of the CDR3 is TGTGCCAGCAGCTTATATGTAGCGGGGGGGCAGGAGTTCTTC. Translated, it gives CASSLYVAGGQEFF. The V and J genes are TRBV7-9 and TRBJ2-1; 11 nucleotides agree with TRBD2. The CDR3 runs 14 residues. Trimming took 2 bases from V and 14 from J; bases not matched to a gene: 8. Per germline, CDR1 SEHNR and CDR2 FQNEAQ (reference sequence). Looking up the rest from reference TRBV7-9 and TRBJ2-1 gives the full variable domain: DTGVSQNPRHKITKRGQNVTFRCDPISEHNRLYWYRQTLGQGPEFLTYFQNEAQLEKSRLLSDRFSAERPKGSFSTLEIQRTEQGDSAMYLCASSLYVAGGQEFFGPGTRLTVL.

The genes are TRBV21-1 and TRBJ1-2. TRBV21-1 is a pseudogene. The CDR3 consists of 14 residues. This CDR3 reads CASSPQRVHYGYTF. The CDR3 coding sequence is TGTGCCAGCAGCCCCCAGCGGGTACACTATGGCTACACCTTC.

In its sample, this clone was seen once. The V and J genes are TRBV6-6 and TRBJ1-2; 9 bases are a match to TRBD1. CDR1 and CDR2 (germline): MNHNY, SVGAGI (reference sequence). Germline trimming cut 5 bases from V and 2 bases from J; bases unmatched to any gene: 9. The CDR3 spans 16 residues. CDR3 residues: CASSQGQGVGNYGYTF. DNA for the CDR3: TGTGCCAGCAGTCAGGGACAGGGTGTCGGAAACTATGGCTACACCTTC.

This clone has only one observation. The conserved phenylalanine or tryptophan is not found at the CDR3 terminus, so this likely reflects a read error. The J gene is TRBJ1-1, the V gene TRBV5-1; maybe TRBD1 (5 bases). The CDR3 is 16 amino acids. Trimming removed 4 bases at V and 11 bases at J, with 27 bases between. CDR1 is SGHRS and CDR2 is YFSETQ in the germline V gene. The CDR3 nucleotides read TGCGCCAGCAGCCCCGGAAGGGGTGGCCAGGGAGGGGTGGCTTTCCTT. It yields the protein CASSPGRGGQGGVAFL.

V usage is TRBV7-3 and J usage is TRBJ2-2; D is possibly TRBD1 (6 bases). Germline CDR1 and CDR2: SGHTA and FQGTGA. Trimming stripped 2 bases from V and 8 bases from J, with 15 bases between. The CDR3 contains 15 residues. The CDR3 DNA sequence: TGTGCCAGCAGCTTATCACGGGACACGTCAGGGGAGCTGTTTTTT. Its translation: CASSLSRDTSGELFF.

The chain joins TRBV14 to TRBJ2-2, with D possibly TRBD1 on 6 matching bases. The CDR3 length is 17 residues. The germline CDR1 and CDR2 sequences are SGHDN and FVKESK. Trimming removed 0 bases at V and 6 bases at J, with 17 bases between. CDR3 region: CASSQDPYRVLSGELFF. In DNA form, the CDR3 reads TGTGCCAGCAGCCAAGATCCATACAGGGTTTTATCCGGGGAGCTGTTTTTT.

This CDR3 is CASSVPGQGNTEAFF. The CDR3 nucleotides are TGTGCCAGCAGTGTCCCGGGACAGGGGAACACTGAAGCTTTCTTT. The V call is TRBV6-5, the J call TRBJ1-1; 9 nucleotides agree with TRBD1. CDR1 MNHEY and CDR2 SVGAGI come from the germline V gene. The junction had 5 bases not matched to a gene; V was cut back by 5 bases and J by 1 base. The CDR3 runs 15 residues.

This chain uses TRBV30 with TRBJ1-2, with 7 bases identical to TRBD1. The germline CDR1 and CDR2 sequences are GTSNPN and SVGIG (reference sequence). The CDR3 loop spans 12 amino acids. The V gene end was trimmed by 3 bases and the J gene end by 6 bases; junction bases not matched to a gene: 4. DNA of the CDR3: TGTGCCTGGAGGGGAACAGGGGATGGCTACACCTTC. Its protein is CAWRGTGDGYTF.